The 10 T cell receptor beta chains given below trace back to one sample, sequenced in a study of blood T cell repertoires in COVID-19. Libraries were prepared by immunoSEQ multiplex PCR; TCRdb keeps only in-frame clonotypes and omits some of them. The sample contains more than 300,000 clones, 65% to 90% of which appear only once. Source material: PBMCs or T cells enriched from blood (not recorded which). These TCRs come from a woman aged 18-29 years who had recovered from COVID-19.

This rearrangement joins TRBV30 to TRBJ1-3; D not certain. The V and J ends lost 0 bases and 2 bases respectively, with 5 bases between them. The CDR3 covers 13 residues. Germline CDR1 is GTSNPN and CDR2 is SVGIG (reference sequence). CDR3 sequence reads: CAWSVQAGNTIYF. CDR3 coding DNA: TGTGCCTGGAGTGTCCAGGCTGGAAACACCATATATTTT.

The genes are TRBV10-1 and TRBJ1-1; D is possibly TRBD1 (6 bases). V was clipped by 2 bases and J by 1 base, with 14 bases between them. The germline V gene has CDR1 WNHNN and CDR2 SYGVQD (reference sequence). This CDR3 has 16 residues. Here the CDR3 DNA reads TGCGCCAGCAGTGAGATATCCGGGACAACGAACACTGAAGCTTTCTTT. This gives the protein CASSEISGTTNTEAFF.

The chain has TRBV24-1 and TRBJ1-5, with 8 bases aligning to TRBD1. CDR3 length: 16 residues. The germline V gene has CDR1 KGHDR and CDR2 SFDVKD. V gave up 4 bases and J gave up 2 bases; unmatched junction bases: 6. The CDR3 DNA is TGTGCCACCAGTGAGGGGACAGGCTCCCGCAATCAGCCCCAGCATTTT. Translating it yields CATSEGTGSRNQPQHF.

A remark on this clone: At one boundary the junction diverges from the germline segment, which might be a read error. The chain uses TRBV23-1 and TRBJ2-1; D gene unclear. TRBV23-1 is labeled an ORF, and its function is uncertain. This CDR3 contains 16 residues. The CDR3 nucleotides read TGCGCCAGCAGCCAATCGTACACCCTGGTCTACAATGAGCAGTTCTTC. Translating it yields CASSQSYTLVYNEQFF.

V gene TRBV10-3 combines with J gene TRBJ2-7, with D perhaps TRBD2 (6 bases). Trimming left V 5 bases short and J 2 bases short, with 10 bases between. This CDR3 region has 13 residues. Germline CDR1 is ENHRY and CDR2 is SYGVKD. The CDR3 DNA is TGTGCCATCAGTACCGGAGGGACCTACGAGCAGTACTTC. Translated, it gives CAISTGGTYEQYF.

The chain combines TRBV30 with TRBJ1-1, with D perhaps TRBD1 (6 bases). Germline V CDR1 and CDR2: GTSNPN, SVGIG (reference sequence). The CDR3 length is 15 residues. Trimming removed 3 bases from V and 4 bases from J, with 18 bases in between. The CDR3 region is CAWRGLTGSATEAFF. The CDR3 coding sequence is TGTGCCTGGAGGGGTCTTACAGGGAGTGCCACTGAAGCTTTCTTT.

In its sample, this clone was seen a few times. The chain is built from TRBV7-9 and TRBJ2-2; 8 positions agree with TRBD2. CDR1 is SEHNR and CDR2 is FQNEAQ in the germline V gene (reference sequence). There are 16 residues in the CDR3. Trimming at V came to 4 bases and at J to 5 bases, leaving 9 bases not matched to a gene. CDR3 DNA sequence: TGTGCCAGCAGCTACTCCGGGACTAGGAGGACCGGGGAGCTGTTTTTT. Encoded protein: CASSYSGTRRTGELFF.

The rearrangement uses TRBV12-3 or TRBV12-4 and TRBJ2-4, with D possibly TRBD1 on 6 matching bases. This CDR3 comprises 13 residues. V was shortened by 7 bases and J by 5 bases, with 12 bases between the two germline ends. The CDR3 loop is CASTEGQQNIQYF. CDR3 DNA sequence: TGTGCCAGCACTGAAGGACAGCAAAACATTCAGTACTTC.

The chain employs TRBV4-1 and TRBJ2-7; TRBD1 matches 7 bases. Germline loops: CDR1 MGHRA, CDR2 YSYEKL. The V segment lost 3 bases and the J segment 5 bases; nucleotides outside the gene matches: 10. The CDR3 has 15 amino acids. The CDR3 DNA reads TGCGCCAGCAGCCAGGGGGTGACAGGGCGCGACGAGCAGTACTTC. Protein: CASSQGVTGRDEQYF.

The chain carries TRBV6-5 and TRBJ2-3; 8 bases match TRBD1. The CDR3 totals 14 residues. CDR1 MNHEY and CDR2 SVGAGI come from the germline V gene. J gave up 3 bases and V 6 bases, and 5 bases lay outside the gene matches. CDR3 DNA: TGTGCCAGCAGGATACAGGGGGTAACAGATACGCAGTATTTT. It specifies CASRIQGVTDTQYF.